The TCR beta chain under discussion was sequenced for a study of T-cell reconstitution after alpha-beta-depleted transplantation in children. V lost 5 bases to trimming and J lost 5 bases; unmatched junction nucleotides: 11. Germline CDR1 is DFQATT and CDR2 is SNEGSKA (reference sequence). The CDR3 runs 15 residues. This clonotype has ten or more counts. Unique molecular identifiers were used in preparing the TCRbeta library. TCRdb processed the PCR reads anew with MiXCR; each CDR3 protein has one entry. The sample yields more than 200,000 distinct CDR3 sequences, approximately 9.9% seen once. This clonotype was sampled from a human donor who donated a stem cell graft to a child with SCID. This material consisted of PBMCs from the stem cell graft donor, taken from the stem cell graft. The chain combines TRBV20-1 with TRBJ2-5, with TRBD1 matching over 10 bases. CDR3 in amino acids: CSACLVTGGWETQYF. CDR3 sequence (DNA): TGCAGTGCTTGTCTTGTGACAGGGGGCTGGGAGACCCAGTACTTC.